The entry that follows covers one T cell receptor (beta chain) sequence. This sample was included in a study of blood T cell repertoires in COVID-19. Study at large: From T cells, B-cell-depleted T cells, or PBMCs came the material, which was cDNA or gDNA.

Only in-frame clones appear in the TCRdb table, and some are missing; sequencing was by immunoSEQ multiplex PCR. This sample yields some 80,000 clones, of which more than 65% are seen a single time; roughly 5% belongs to the top ten. The sequence derives from a woman aged 80 or older with active or convalescent COVID-19. Sequencing was carried out using peripheral blood.

CDR3 in DNA: TGTGCCAGCTCTGCGGGTCCCTATAATTCACCCCTCCACTTT. This gives the protein CASSAGPYNSPLHF. The rearrangement joins TRBV6-5 to TRBJ1-6; D gene ambiguous. The CDR3 runs to 14 residues. The V end was cut by 8 bases, the J end by 2 bases, with 10 bases between. Germline lookup yields CDR1 MNHEY and CDR2 SVGAGI.